This entry lists 27 T cell receptor beta chains sequenced from one sample in a study of blood T cell repertoires in COVID-19. The repertoire was sequenced with immunoSEQ multiplex PCR; TCRdb's copy has only in-frame clones and lacks some. The profile shows 360,000 or so clones, 85% to 90% of them singletons. The sequenced material came from PBMCs or T cells enriched from blood (not recorded which). The origin of the receptors is a woman in her 30s who had been exposed to COVID-19.

The rearrangement joins TRBV28 to TRBJ2-7; TRBD1 might be the D (6 bases). Trimming stripped 5 bases from V and 3 bases from J, with 11 bases between. This CDR3 is built from 13 residues. The germline V gene has CDR1 MDHEN and CDR2 SYDVKM. CDR3 region: CASSNRVLYEQYF. CDR3 bases: TGTGCCAGCAGTAACAGGGTCCTCTACGAGCAGTACTTC.

This clone was seen just once. The chain links TRBV2 to TRBJ2-5; D is perhaps TRBD2 (5 bases). Trimming pared 4 bases from V and 9 bases from J, leaving 12 bases between. CDR1 is SNHLY, CDR2 FYNNEI, per germline. The CDR3 runs 12 residues. The CDR3 here is CASSGTPWPQYF. The CDR3 DNA sequence: TGTGCCAGCAGTGGGACTCCCTGGCCCCAGTACTTC.

The J gene is TRBJ2-5, the V gene TRBV21-1; the listed D gene, TRBD2, was not tested against the DNA. TRBV21-1 is assigned pseudogene status. The CDR3 consists of 12 residues. The CDR3 region has the DNA TGTGCCAGCAGCAGCGGGTACGGGGCCCAGTACTTC. Encoded protein: CASSSGYGAQYF.

The rearrangement uses TRBV19 and TRBJ2-1, with a weak D call TRBD2 (6 bases). This CDR3 is 16 amino acids long. Trimming shortened V by 3 bases and J by 0 bases, and 12 bases separated the two germline ends. Germline V gene lookup returns CDR1 LNHDA and CDR2 SQIVND (reference sequence). CDR3 sequence reads: CASSIVLASSYNEQFF. The CDR3 DNA sequence: TGTGCCAGTAGTATCGTTCTAGCGAGCTCCTACAATGAGCAGTTCTTC.

This rearrangement joins TRBV21-1 to TRBJ1-5; TRBD1 is the table's D call and was not checked against the DNA. TRBV21-1 is a known pseudogene. This CDR3 has 17 residues. CDR3 sequence (DNA): TGTGCCAGCAGCAAACCGGGACAAGTATTTAGCAATCAGCCCCAGCATTTT. Translation gives CASSKPGQVFSNQPQHF.

The chain joins TRBV7-8 to TRBJ2-7; D possibly corresponds to TRBD2 (5 bases). The ends were cut back, 1 base at V and 2 bases at J, with 15 bases in the middle. Germline CDR1 and CDR2: SGHVS and FQNEAQ. CDR3 length: 16 residues. CDR3: CASSLGSGLKAYEQYF. The CDR3 coding sequence is TGTGCCAGCAGCTTAGGGTCGGGGTTAAAGGCCTACGAGCAGTACTTC. The whole variable domain, remainder taken from reference TRBV7-8 and TRBJ2-7, is GAGVSQSPRYKVAKRGQDVALRCDPISGHVSLFWYQQALGQGPEFLTYFQNEAQLDKSGLPSDRFFAERPEGSVSTLKIQRTQQEDSAVYLCASSLGSGLKAYEQYFGPGTRLTVT.

Note on this clone: Other DNA sequences within the sample encode an identical CDR3. The V gene is TRBV28, the J gene TRBJ2-7; D is uncertain. V lost 4 bases, J lost 1 base, and 5 bases lay in between. This CDR3 spans 12 amino acids. Germline CDR1 and CDR2: MDHEN and SYDVKM. The CDR3 DNA reads as TGTGCCAGCAGTTCCAGTTCCTACGAGCAGTACTTC. This codes for CASSSSSYEQYF. Supplemented by reference TRBV28 and TRBJ2-7, the full variable domain reads DVKVTQSSRYLVKRTGEKVFLECVQDMDHENMFWYRQDPGLGLRLIYFSYDVKMKEKGDIPEGYSVSREKKERFSLILESASTNQTSMYLCASSSSSYEQYFGPGTRLTVT.

The chain is built from TRBV5-1 and TRBJ1-1, with D unresolved. Germline CDR1 and CDR2: SGHRS and YFSETQ. The length of the CDR3 is 11 residues. V lost 7 bases to trimming and J lost 3 bases, with 7 bases between them. This chain's CDR3 is CASAEDTEAFF. CDR3 nucleotide sequence: TGCGCCAGCGCGGAAGACACTGAAGCTTTCTTT.

This chain links TRBV11-3 with TRBJ2-7; a possible D gene is TRBD2 (7 bases). CDR1 and CDR2 (germline): SGHNT, YENEEA. CDR3 length: 13 residues. V was trimmed by 4 bases and J by 7 bases, leaving 14 bases between them. CDR3 in DNA: TGTGCCAGCAGCTGGGGGGGCGGGCAGGAGCAGTACTTC. Translating it yields CASSWGGGQEQYF. The full variable domain, its missing parts supplied by reference TRBV11-3 and TRBJ2-7, is EAGVVQSPRYKIIEKKQPVAFWCNPISGHNTLYWYLQNLGQGPELLIRYENEEAVDDSQLPKDRFSAERLKGVDSTLKIQPAELGDSAVYLCASSWGGGQEQYFGPGTRLTVT.

This clone was recorded only once. The gene calls are TRBV10-3 and TRBJ2-1; the D gene is possibly TRBD2 (6 bases). The germline V gene has CDR1 ENHRY and CDR2 SYGVKD. Trimming cost V 6 bases and J 6 bases, with 18 bases left between them. This CDR3 spans 15 amino acids. The CDR3 nucleotides read TGTGCCATCAGCGATACCGGGACTCAATTCAATGAGCAGTTCTTC. Amino acid sequence: CAISDTGTQFNEQFF.

This rearrangement joins TRBV19 to TRBJ1-1, with TRBD1 matching 9 bases. The V segment lost 6 bases and the J segment 5 bases; nucleotides outside the gene matches: 7. The germline V gene has CDR1 LNHDA and CDR2 SQIVND (reference sequence). This CDR3 has 14 amino acids. CDR3 protein: CASSRQGEMTEAFF. CDR3 in DNA: TGTGCCAGTAGCCGACAGGGGGAGATGACTGAAGCTTTCTTT. Supplemented by reference TRBV19 and TRBJ1-1, the full variable domain reads DGGITQSPKYLFRKEGQNVTLSCEQNLNHDAMYWYRQDPGQGLRLIYYSQIVNDFQKGDIAEGYSVSREKKESFPLTVTSAQKNPTAFYLCASSRQGEMTEAFFGQGTRLTVV.

The CDR3 protein is CASRISRDQPQHF. CDR3 nucleotides: TGTGCCAGCAGAATCTCGAGAGATCAGCCCCAGCATTTT. J is TRBJ1-5 and V is TRBV6-5; D is undetermined. This CDR3 contains 13 residues. Germline V lookup: CDR1 MNHEY, CDR2 SVGAGI. Trimming cost V 6 bases and J 5 bases, with 11 bases left between them.

V usage is TRBV15 and J usage is TRBJ2-1; 7 bases are a match to TRBD1. The CDR3 sequence is 16 residues long. Unmatched junction bases numbered 13, after V lost 3 bases and J lost 8 bases. Germline values: CDR1 LNHNV, CDR2 YYDKDF (reference sequence). The DNA of the CDR3 is TGTGCCACCAGCAGGGAACAGGGGCCACCATGGGATGAGCAGTTCTTC. Encoded protein: CATSREQGPPWDEQFF.

V is TRBV19 and J is TRBJ1-3, with 8 nucleotides matching TRBD1. J gave up 2 bases and V 6 bases, and 6 bases lay outside the gene matches. The CDR3 has 15 amino acids. Germline loops: CDR1 LNHDA, CDR2 SQIVND (reference sequence). This chain's CDR3 is CASRMDRATGNTIYF. Written as DNA, the CDR3 is TGTGCCAGTAGAATGGACAGGGCTACTGGAAACACCATATATTTT.

V and J are TRBV28 and TRBJ2-7, with D hard to call. The CDR3 totals 13 residues. The germline CDR1 and CDR2 sequences are MDHEN and SYDVKM. Trimming removed 8 bases at V and 0 bases at J, with 11 bases between. CDR3 sequence (DNA): TGTGCCAGCGCGGCCCCCGGCTCCTACGAGCAGTACTTC. Its protein product is CASAAPGSYEQYF.

CDR3: CASSQGRPLNEQFF. CDR3 in DNA: TGTGCCAGCAGCCAGGGCAGACCCCTCAATGAGCAGTTCTTC. This chain joins TRBV3-1 (or the pseudogene TRBV3-2) and TRBJ2-1; D gene unclear. Germline CDR1 is LGHDT and CDR2 is YNNKEL (reference sequence). Trimming left V 3 bases short and J 6 bases short, with 12 bases between. The CDR3 totals 14 residues.

This chain connects TRBV27 to TRBJ2-1; 9 bases are shared with TRBD2. Germline V gene sequence: CDR1 MNHEY, CDR2 SMNVEV (reference sequence). Trimming took 4 bases from V and 2 from J; bases not matched to a gene: 3. The CDR3 contains 15 residues. This chain's CDR3 is CASSSIAGAYNEQFF. The DNA for the CDR3 is TGTGCCAGCAGTTCAATAGCGGGAGCCTACAATGAGCAGTTCTTC.

The V and J genes are TRBV5-4 and TRBJ2-1, with D possibly matching TRBD2 (6 bases). V was shortened by 4 bases and J by 0 bases, with 17 bases between the two germline ends. The CDR3 length is 17 residues. CDR1 SGHNT and CDR2 YYREEE come from the germline V gene (reference sequence). CDR3 in DNA: TGTGCCAGCAGCGTCGGGGGACCCGCCGCCTCCTACAATGAGCAGTTCTTC. This codes for CASSVGGPAASYNEQFF.

V usage is TRBV5-1 and J usage is TRBJ2-5; 7 bases are a match to TRBD1. The CDR3 has 15 residues. Germline V gene lookup returns CDR1 SGHRS and CDR2 YFSETQ. V shed 0 bases, J shed 2 bases, and the junction held 4 bases outside the gene matches. CDR3: CASSLDRGEQETQYF. The CDR3, as DNA: TGCGCCAGCAGCTTGGACAGGGGTGAACAAGAGACCCAGTACTTC. Full variable domain (rest looked up from reference TRBV5-1 and TRBJ2-5): KAGVTQTPRYLIKTRGQQVTLSCSPISGHRSVSWYQQTPGQGLQFLFEYFSETQRNKGNFPGRFSGRQFSNSRSEMNVSTLELGDSALYLCASSLDRGEQETQYFGPGTRLLVL.

The chain carries TRBV19 and TRBJ2-1; D possibly corresponds to TRBD2 (5 bases). Germline lookup yields CDR1 LNHDA and CDR2 SQIVND (reference sequence). The germline V and J ends were trimmed by 3 bases and 2 bases, with 17 bases remaining between them. CDR3 length: 17 residues. The DNA of the CDR3 is TGTGCCAGTAGTATTAGTTTGGCGGTCGGGGCCTACAATGAGCAGTTCTTC. This gives the protein CASSISLAVGAYNEQFF. The variable domain in full, completed from reference TRBV19 and TRBJ2-1, reads DGGITQSPKYLFRKEGQNVTLSCEQNLNHDAMYWYRQDPGQGLRLIYYSQIVNDFQKGDIAEGYSVSREKKESFPLTVTSAQKNPTAFYLCASSISLAVGAYNEQFFGPGTRLTVL.

The gene calls are TRBV9 and TRBJ2-1, with 11 bases lining up with TRBD1. CDR1 and CDR2 from the germline V gene are SGDLS and YYNGEE. Losses at the gene ends were 0 bases for V and 5 bases for J; bases not matched to a gene: 4. The CDR3 length is 16 residues. The DNA for the CDR3 is TGTGCCAGCAGCGTAGTAGGGACAGGGGGGGACAATGAGCAGTTCTTC. This encodes CASSVVGTGGDNEQFF. The complete variable domain, with remaining parts taken from reference TRBV9 and TRBJ2-1, reads DSGVTQTPKHLITATGQRVTLRCSPRSGDLSVYWYQQSLDQGLQFLIQYYNGEERAKGNILERFSAQQFPDLHSELNLSSLELGDSALYFCASSVVGTGGDNEQFFGPGTRLTVL.

CDR3 in DNA: TGTGCCAGCAGCTTAGCGGGAGGGTCGGACACCGGGGAGCTGTTTTTT. This gives the protein CASSLAGGSDTGELFF. The chain joins TRBV11-3 to TRBJ2-2; 8 bases map to TRBD2. This CDR3 is 16 amino acids long. V was clipped by 1 base and J by 3 bases; unmatched bases: 4. CDR1 and CDR2 from the germline V gene are SGHNT and YENEEA.

The chain employs TRBV27 and TRBJ2-7; D is possibly TRBD1 (6 bases). The V and J ends lost 5 bases and 7 bases respectively, with 15 bases between them. The CDR3 contains 13 residues. Looked up from germline, CDR1 is MNHEY and CDR2 is SMNVEV (reference sequence). The CDR3 here is CASSPQGIGEQYF. The CDR3, as DNA: TGTGCCAGCAGTCCCCAGGGGATTGGAGAGCAGTACTTC.

The gene calls are TRBV11-3 and TRBJ1-1, with D maybe TRBD1 (5 bases). The CDR3 has 14 residues. Trimming left V 5 bases short and J 7 bases short, with 17 bases between. CDR1 is SGHNT, CDR2 YENEEA, per germline. The CDR3 DNA follows: TGTGCCAGCAGCCCCGGCGGGGGGTTGGGTGAAGCTTTCTTT. Residues: CASSPGGGLGEAFF. Together with reference TRBV11-3 and TRBJ1-1, the CDR3 gives the full variable domain: EAGVVQSPRYKIIEKKQPVAFWCNPISGHNTLYWYLQNLGQGPELLIRYENEEAVDDSQLPKDRFSAERLKGVDSTLKIQPAELGDSAVYLCASSPGGGLGEAFFGQGTRLTVV.

This clone was seen a handful of times. This chain joins TRBV7-9 and TRBJ2-5; D is possibly TRBD2 (6 bases). The V gene lost 5 bases and the J gene lost 5 bases, with 18 bases spanning the gap. The CDR3 covers 15 residues. Germline CDR1 and CDR2: SEHNR and FQNEAQ (reference sequence). The CDR3 DNA reads as TGTGCCAGCAGCCCTCCCCGGGGGATTGTTGAGACCCAGTACTTC. This encodes CASSPPRGIVETQYF.

This sequence joins TRBV28 and TRBJ1-2; 9 bases fit TRBD1. CDR1 and CDR2 (germline): MDHEN, SYDVKM. The CDR3 length is 15 residues. The V gene end was trimmed by 5 bases and the J gene end by 8 bases; junction bases not matched to a gene: 12. CDR3 bases: TGTGCCAGCAGTCCAGGGTGGGACAGGGTGTTGGGCTACACCTTC. Translation: CASSPGWDRVLGYTF.

The chain employs TRBV28 and TRBJ2-3, with D possibly TRBD2 on 5 matching bases. CDR3 length: 13 residues. CDR1 MDHEN and CDR2 SYDVKM come from the germline V gene. The V gene lost 7 bases and the J gene lost 2 bases, with 10 bases spanning the gap. Written as DNA, the CDR3 is TGTGCCAGCAACCCGGGAACCACAGATACGCAGTATTTT. Translated, it gives CASNPGTTDTQYF.